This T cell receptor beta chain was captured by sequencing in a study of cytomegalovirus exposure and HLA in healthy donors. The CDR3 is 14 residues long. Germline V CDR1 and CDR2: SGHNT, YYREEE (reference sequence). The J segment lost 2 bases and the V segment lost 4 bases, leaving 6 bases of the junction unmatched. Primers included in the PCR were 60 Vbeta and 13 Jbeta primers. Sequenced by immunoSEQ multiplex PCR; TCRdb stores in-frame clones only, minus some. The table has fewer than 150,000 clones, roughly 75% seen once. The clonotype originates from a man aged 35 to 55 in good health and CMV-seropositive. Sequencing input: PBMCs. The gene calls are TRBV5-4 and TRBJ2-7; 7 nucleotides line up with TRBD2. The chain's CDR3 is CASSIAGTTYEQYF. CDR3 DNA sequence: TGTGCCAGCAGCATCGCCGGGACTACCTACGAGCAGTACTTC.